This is a list of T cell receptor beta chains from one sample in a study of T cell responses to AZD1222 COVID-19 vaccine. This table comes from immunoSEQ multiplex PCR, and its TCRdb copy is limited to in-frame clones, with some not included. The sample includes 89,000 or so clones, about 86% of them seen just once. The source material was peripheral blood, sampled 28 days after the second AZD1222 dose. These receptors originate from an adult who received the AZD1222 COVID-19 vaccine. CDR3s include the opening cysteine and the closing phenylalanine or tryptophan. The D gene is left open where the match is weak. Not all rows give a size; the values are once, few, many and, for expanded clones, a class.

d_call: NA; j_call: TRBJ1-5; v_call: TRBV28; clone_size: NA; cdr3_nt: TGTGCCAGCAGTGAAAATTTGGGGAATCAGCCCCAGCATTTT; cdr3_aa: CASSENLGNQPQHF
d_call: NA; j_call: TRBJ1-3; v_call: TRBV12-3/TRBV12-4; clone_size: once; cdr3_nt: TGTGCCAGCAGTTTCGTGGGAAACACCATATATTTT; cdr3_aa: CASSFVGNTIYF
d_call: TRBD1; j_call: TRBJ1-4; v_call: TRBV28; clone_size: NA; cdr3_nt: TGTGCCAGCAGTTTCACCCTGGGGACAGGGGCTAATGAAAAACTGTTTTTT; cdr3_aa: CASSFTLGTGANEKLFF
d_call: NA; j_call: TRBJ2-1; v_call: TRBV5-8; clone_size: once; cdr3_nt: TGTGCCAGCAGCTCCCAAGCAGGGGATGAGCAGTTCTTC; cdr3_aa: CASSSQAGDEQFF
d_call: NA; j_call: TRBJ2-3; v_call: TRBV7-2; clone_size: once; cdr3_nt: TGTGCCAGCAGCTTAGACGGGTCAGATACGCAGTATTTT; cdr3_aa: CASSLDGSDTQYF
d_call: NA; j_call: TRBJ1-5; v_call: TRBV3-1/TRBV3-2; clone_size: NA; cdr3_nt: TGTGCCAGCAGCCAAGATCTGGGTAATCAGCCCCAGCATTTT; cdr3_aa: CASSQDLGNQPQHF
d_call: NA; j_call: TRBJ1-1; v_call: TRBV7-9; clone_size: once; cdr3_nt: TGTGCCAGCAGCTTAGGAGGGGGTGCTTTCTTT; cdr3_aa: CASSLGGGAFF
d_call: NA; j_call: TRBJ1-2; v_call: TRBV4-2; clone_size: NA; cdr3_nt: TGTGCCAGCAGCCAAACAATTTCGGGACAAGGACGTTATGGCTACACCTTC; cdr3_aa: CASSQTISGQGRYGYTF
d_call: NA; j_call: TRBJ1-4; v_call: TRBV7-9; clone_size: NA; cdr3_nt: TGTGCCAGCAGCTTAAGGCCAGGGTTTGAAAAACTGTTTTTT; cdr3_aa: CASSLRPGFEKLFF
d_call: NA; j_call: TRBJ2-1; v_call: TRBV11-3; clone_size: few; cdr3_nt: TGTGCCAGCAGCTTAGCTGGGCAAACCTACAATGAGCAGTTCTTC; cdr3_aa: CASSLAGQTYNEQFF
d_call: TRBD1; j_call: TRBJ1-1; v_call: TRBV15; clone_size: NA; cdr3_nt: TGTGCCACCAGCAGTGGACAGGGCATGAACACTGAAGCTTTCTTT; cdr3_aa: CATSSGQGMNTEAFF
d_call: NA; j_call: TRBJ1-1; v_call: TRBV29-1; clone_size: NA; cdr3_nt: TGCAGCGCAGGGACGGCAGAAGCTTTCTTT; cdr3_aa: CSAGTAEAFF
d_call: NA; j_call: TRBJ2-7; v_call: TRBV2; clone_size: NA; cdr3_nt: TGTGCCAGTCAACCGGCTCCCCTCAGGGAGCAGTACTTC; cdr3_aa: CASQPAPLREQYF
d_call: NA; j_call: TRBJ1-5; v_call: TRBV21-1; clone_size: NA; cdr3_nt: TGTGCCAGCAGCAAGGGGGGGGATAGCAATCAGCCCCAGCATTTT; cdr3_aa: CASSKGGDSNQPQHF
d_call: NA; j_call: TRBJ2-2; v_call: TRBV11-3; clone_size: NA; cdr3_nt: TGTGCCAGCAGCTCGACTACAAACACCGGGGAGCTGTTTTTT; cdr3_aa: CASSSTTNTGELFF
d_call: NA; j_call: TRBJ1-5; v_call: TRBV6-5; clone_size: NA; cdr3_nt: TGTGCCAGCAGCTTCACAGGGAATAGCAATCAGCCCCAGCATTTT; cdr3_aa: CASSFTGNSNQPQHF
d_call: NA; j_call: TRBJ2-1; v_call: TRBV5-8; clone_size: NA; cdr3_nt: TGTGCCAGCAGCTTGGCCGGACGGGGGCACAATGAGCAGTTCTTC; cdr3_aa: CASSLAGRGHNEQFF
d_call: NA; j_call: TRBJ2-4; v_call: TRBV6-2/TRBV6-3; clone_size: few; cdr3_nt: TGTGCCAGCAGTACCGACAAGGGGAACATTCAGTACTTC; cdr3_aa: CASSTDKGNIQYF
d_call: NA; j_call: TRBJ1-6; v_call: TRBV4-1; clone_size: NA; cdr3_nt: TGCGCCAGCAGCCAAGATCCATGGCAATCACCCCTCCACTTT; cdr3_aa: CASSQDPWQSPLHF
d_call: NA; j_call: TRBJ1-2; v_call: TRBV7-2; clone_size: NA; cdr3_nt: TGTGCCAGCAGCTTAAGCTGGGGGGCCGATGGCTACACCTTC; cdr3_aa: CASSLSWGADGYTF
d_call: NA; j_call: TRBJ1-6; v_call: TRBV15; clone_size: NA; cdr3_nt: TGTGCCACCAGCAGAGATCAGGTGTTGTGGACAGATAATTCACCCCTCCACTTT; cdr3_aa: CATSRDQVLWTDNSPLHF
d_call: TRBD2; j_call: TRBJ2-1; v_call: TRBV6-5; clone_size: NA; cdr3_nt: TGTGCCAGCAGTTACTCCCTCCTAGCGGGTTACAATGAGCAGTTCTTC; cdr3_aa: CASSYSLLAGYNEQFF
d_call: TRBD2; j_call: TRBJ2-1; v_call: TRBV3-1/TRBV3-2; clone_size: NA; cdr3_nt: TGTGCCAGCAGCCAGACCGGGACTAGCGGGGGTTCCGGGCAGTTCTTC; cdr3_aa: CASSQTGTSGGSGQFF
d_call: NA; j_call: TRBJ2-1; v_call: TRBV5-1; clone_size: NA; cdr3_nt: TGCGCCAGCAGCCCCCGGGCGGGTCCGGACAATGAGCAGTTCTTC; cdr3_aa: CASSPRAGPDNEQFF
d_call: NA; j_call: TRBJ1-5; v_call: TRBV27; clone_size: NA; cdr3_nt: TGTGCCAGCAGCCCGGGAGCCCAGAGCAATCAGCCCCAGCATTTT; cdr3_aa: CASSPGAQSNQPQHF
d_call: TRBD1; j_call: TRBJ1-1; v_call: TRBV6-5; clone_size: NA; cdr3_nt: TGTGCCAGCAAAACGGACAGGGCCTATGAAGCTTTCTTT; cdr3_aa: CASKTDRAYEAFF
d_call: NA; j_call: TRBJ1-1; v_call: TRBV5-1; clone_size: NA; cdr3_nt: TGCGCCAGCCGGCCTCTCCCCACTGCGAACACTGAAGCTTTCTTT; cdr3_aa: CASRPLPTANTEAFF
d_call: TRBD1; j_call: TRBJ2-7; v_call: TRBV7-2; clone_size: NA; cdr3_nt: TGTGCCAGCAGCCTTTGGGACAGGGGGCGCGACGAGCAGTACTTC; cdr3_aa: CASSLWDRGRDEQYF
d_call: TRBD2; j_call: TRBJ2-7; v_call: TRBV5-4; clone_size: once; cdr3_nt: TGTGCCAGCAGCCCGGGGGGGACTAGCGGACTCTACGAGCAGTACTTC; cdr3_aa: CASSPGGTSGLYEQYF
d_call: NA; j_call: TRBJ1-1; v_call: TRBV19; clone_size: NA; cdr3_nt: TGTGCCAGTAGTTCCGGGAGGGCTTTCTTT; cdr3_aa: CASSSGRAFF
d_call: NA; j_call: TRBJ1-5; v_call: TRBV3-1/TRBV3-2; clone_size: once; cdr3_nt: TGTGCCAGCAGCCAACGAGGGGATGGCAATCAGCCCCAGCATTTT; cdr3_aa: CASSQRGDGNQPQHF
d_call: TRBD2; j_call: TRBJ2-1; v_call: TRBV7-3; clone_size: NA; cdr3_nt: TGTGCCAGCAGCTTAATTGGACTAGCGAGCAATGAGCAGTTCTTC; cdr3_aa: CASSLIGLASNEQFF
d_call: TRBD1; j_call: TRBJ1-4; v_call: TRBV28; clone_size: NA; cdr3_nt: TGTGCCAGCATCGACAGGGGGTCGGGAAAACTGTTTTTT; cdr3_aa: CASIDRGSGKLFF
d_call: NA; j_call: TRBJ1-5; v_call: TRBV18; clone_size: NA; cdr3_nt: TGTGCCAGCTCCCCCACAAGTAGCAATCAGCCCCAGCATTTT; cdr3_aa: CASSPTSSNQPQHF
d_call: TRBD1; j_call: TRBJ1-2; v_call: TRBV7-2; clone_size: NA; cdr3_nt: TGTGCCAGCAGCTTACGGACAGGTGACGACTCCTTC; cdr3_aa: CASSLRTGDDSF
d_call: NA; j_call: TRBJ2-3; v_call: TRBV11-3; clone_size: NA; cdr3_nt: TGTGCCAGCAGCTCAGAAGATACGCAGTATTTT; cdr3_aa: CASSSEDTQYF
d_call: NA; j_call: TRBJ2-2; v_call: TRBV4-1; clone_size: NA; cdr3_nt: TGCGCCAGCAGCCAAGATGGGGGTGCGAGGGCGGGCCAGAACACCGGGGAGCTGTTTTTT; cdr3_aa: CASSQDGGARAGQNTGELFF
d_call: TRBD1; j_call: TRBJ1-2; v_call: TRBV28; clone_size: NA; cdr3_nt: TGTGCCAGCAGTTTACCCCTCGGACAGGGGTTCTATGGCTACACCTTC; cdr3_aa: CASSLPLGQGFYGYTF
d_call: NA; j_call: TRBJ2-2; v_call: TRBV5-1; clone_size: NA; cdr3_nt: TGCGCCAGCAGCTTGGGGCCCACCTCGGGCGGGGAGCTGTTTTTT; cdr3_aa: CASSLGPTSGGELFF
d_call: NA; j_call: TRBJ2-3; v_call: TRBV7-9; clone_size: NA; cdr3_nt: TGTGCCAGCAGCTTAGAACACACAGATACGCAGTATTTT; cdr3_aa: CASSLEHTDTQYF
d_call: TRBD2; j_call: TRBJ2-3; v_call: TRBV2; clone_size: NA; cdr3_nt: TGTGCCAGCGCCTCTAGCGGGGCCGGAGATACGCAGTATTTT; cdr3_aa: CASASSGAGDTQYF
d_call: NA; j_call: TRBJ2-1; v_call: TRBV6-5; clone_size: NA; cdr3_nt: TGTGCCAGCACCGCCGGGGGAAGCTCCTACAATGAGCAGTTCTTC; cdr3_aa: CASTAGGSSYNEQFF